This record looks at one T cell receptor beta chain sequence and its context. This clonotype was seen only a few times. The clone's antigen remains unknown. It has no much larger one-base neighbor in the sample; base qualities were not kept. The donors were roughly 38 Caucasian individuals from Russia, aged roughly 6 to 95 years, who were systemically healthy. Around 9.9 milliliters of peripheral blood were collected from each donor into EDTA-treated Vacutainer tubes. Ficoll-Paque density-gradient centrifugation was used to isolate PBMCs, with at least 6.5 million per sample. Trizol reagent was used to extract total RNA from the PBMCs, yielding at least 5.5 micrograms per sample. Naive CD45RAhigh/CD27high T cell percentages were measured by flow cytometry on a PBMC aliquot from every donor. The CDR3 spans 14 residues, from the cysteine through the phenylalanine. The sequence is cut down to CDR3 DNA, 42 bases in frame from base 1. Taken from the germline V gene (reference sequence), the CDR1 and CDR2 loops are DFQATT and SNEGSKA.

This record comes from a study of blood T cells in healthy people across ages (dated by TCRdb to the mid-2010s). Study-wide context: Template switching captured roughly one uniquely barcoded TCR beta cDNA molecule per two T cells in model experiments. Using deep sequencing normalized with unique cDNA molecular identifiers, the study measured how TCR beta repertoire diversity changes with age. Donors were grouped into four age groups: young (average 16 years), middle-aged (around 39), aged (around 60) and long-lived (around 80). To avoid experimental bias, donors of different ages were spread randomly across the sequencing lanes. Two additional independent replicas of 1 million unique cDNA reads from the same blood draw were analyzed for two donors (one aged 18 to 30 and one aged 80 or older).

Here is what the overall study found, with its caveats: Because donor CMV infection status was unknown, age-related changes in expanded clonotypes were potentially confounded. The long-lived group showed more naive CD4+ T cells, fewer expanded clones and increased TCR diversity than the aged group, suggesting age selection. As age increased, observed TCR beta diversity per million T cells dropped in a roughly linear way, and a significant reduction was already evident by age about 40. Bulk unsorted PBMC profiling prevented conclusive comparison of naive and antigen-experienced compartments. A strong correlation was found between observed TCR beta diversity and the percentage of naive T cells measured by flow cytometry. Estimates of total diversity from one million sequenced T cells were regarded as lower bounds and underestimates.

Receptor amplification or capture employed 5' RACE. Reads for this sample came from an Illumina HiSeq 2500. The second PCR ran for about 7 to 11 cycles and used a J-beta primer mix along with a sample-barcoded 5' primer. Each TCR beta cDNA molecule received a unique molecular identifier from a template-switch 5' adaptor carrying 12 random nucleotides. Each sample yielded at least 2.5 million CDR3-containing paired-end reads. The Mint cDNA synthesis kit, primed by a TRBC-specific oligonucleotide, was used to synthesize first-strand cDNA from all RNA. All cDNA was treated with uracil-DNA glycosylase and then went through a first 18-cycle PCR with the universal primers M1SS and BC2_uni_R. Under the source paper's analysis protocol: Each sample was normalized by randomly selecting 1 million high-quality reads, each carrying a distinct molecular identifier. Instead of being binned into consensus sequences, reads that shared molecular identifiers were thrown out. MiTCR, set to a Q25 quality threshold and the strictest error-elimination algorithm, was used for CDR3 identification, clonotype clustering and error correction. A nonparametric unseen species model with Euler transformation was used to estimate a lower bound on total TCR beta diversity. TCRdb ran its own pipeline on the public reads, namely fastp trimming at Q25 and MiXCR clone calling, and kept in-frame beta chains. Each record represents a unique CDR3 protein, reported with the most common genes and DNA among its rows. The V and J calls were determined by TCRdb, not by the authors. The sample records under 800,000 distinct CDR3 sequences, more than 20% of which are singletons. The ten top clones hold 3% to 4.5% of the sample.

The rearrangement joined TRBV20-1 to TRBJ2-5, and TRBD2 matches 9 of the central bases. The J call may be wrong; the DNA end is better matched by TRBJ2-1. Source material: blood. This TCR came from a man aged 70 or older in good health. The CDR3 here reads CSASAGGGNNEQFF. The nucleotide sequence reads TGCAGTGCTAGCGCGGGGGGGGGTAACAATGAGCAGTTCTTC.